This T cell receptor (beta chain) was obtained from a study of Graves' ophthalmopathy and Graves' hyperthyroidism. RNA transcripts provided the template for amplifying TCR beta CDR3 regions. First-round RT-PCR with HTBI primers preceded a second-round multiplex PCR. MiXCR, run by TCRdb on the multiplex PCR reads, gives a single entry per CDR3 protein. Here the sample spans 200,000 to 300,000 distinct CDR3 sequences, around 50% being singletons. The CDR3 covers 14 residues. Germline V gene data show CDR1 as DFQATT and CDR2 as SNEGSKA (reference sequence). Source material: peripheral blood. The TCR was taken from an adult man with Graves' ophthalmopathy. The chain employs TRBV20-1 and TRBJ1-4, with D possibly matching TRBD2 (5 bases). The J call is uncertain, as TRBJ2-2 better fits the DNA end. The CDR3 sequence: CSATRRGSIGELFF. The CDR3 DNA sequence: TGCAGTGCAACCCGTCGGGGAAGTATCGGGGAGCTGTTTTTT.